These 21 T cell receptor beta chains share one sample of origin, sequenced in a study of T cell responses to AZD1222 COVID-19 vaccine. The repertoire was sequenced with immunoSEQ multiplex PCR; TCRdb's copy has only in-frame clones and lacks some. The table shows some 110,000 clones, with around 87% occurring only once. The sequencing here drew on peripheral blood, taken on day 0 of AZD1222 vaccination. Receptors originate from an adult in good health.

The CDR3 region is CASSFQGSNEQFF. In DNA form, the CDR3 reads TGTGCCAGCAGTTTCCAGGGTAGCAATGAGCAGTTCTTC. This chain connects TRBV27 to TRBJ2-1; tentative D call: TRBD1 (5 bases). Germline V gene data show CDR1 as MNHEY and CDR2 as SMNVEV (reference sequence). The CDR3 has 13 amino acids. The V and J ends lost 3 bases and 6 bases respectively, with 9 bases between them.

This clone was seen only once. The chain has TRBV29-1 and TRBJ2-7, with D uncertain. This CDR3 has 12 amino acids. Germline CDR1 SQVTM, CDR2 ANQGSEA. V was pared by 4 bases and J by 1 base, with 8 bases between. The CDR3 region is CSVGTDSYEQYF. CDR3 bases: TGCAGCGTTGGGACCGATTCCTACGAGCAGTACTTC.

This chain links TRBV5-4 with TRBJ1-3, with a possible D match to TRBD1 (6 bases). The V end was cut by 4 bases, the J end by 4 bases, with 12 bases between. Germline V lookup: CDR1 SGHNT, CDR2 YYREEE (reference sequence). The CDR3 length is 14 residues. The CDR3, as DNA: TGTGCCAGCAGCCCAGGGGCACAAGGAAACACCATATATTTT. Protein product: CASSPGAQGNTIYF.

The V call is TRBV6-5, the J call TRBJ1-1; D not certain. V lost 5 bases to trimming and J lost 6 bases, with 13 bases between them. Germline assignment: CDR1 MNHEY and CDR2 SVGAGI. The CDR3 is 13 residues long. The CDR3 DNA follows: TGTGCCAGCAGTCGGCGGGTGGGATCTGAAGCTTTCTTT. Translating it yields CASSRRVGSEAFF.

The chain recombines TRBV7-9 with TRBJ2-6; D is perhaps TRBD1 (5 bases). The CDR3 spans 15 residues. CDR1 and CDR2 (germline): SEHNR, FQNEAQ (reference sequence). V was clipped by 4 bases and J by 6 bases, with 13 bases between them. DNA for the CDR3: TGTGCCAGCAGCTCAGGGCAGGCGGAGGCCAACGTCCTGACTTTC. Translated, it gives CASSSGQAEANVLTF. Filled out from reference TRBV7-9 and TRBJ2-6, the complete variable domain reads DTGVSQNPRHKITKRGQNVTFRCDPISEHNRLYWYRQTLGQGPEFLTYFQNEAQLEKSRLLSDRFSAERPKGSFSTLEIQRTEQGDSAMYLCASSSGQAEANVLTFGAGSRLTVL.

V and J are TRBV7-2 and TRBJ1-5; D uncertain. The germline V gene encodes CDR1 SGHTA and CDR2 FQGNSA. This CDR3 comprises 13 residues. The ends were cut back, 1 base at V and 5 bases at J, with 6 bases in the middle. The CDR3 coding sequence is TGTGCCAGCAGCTTAGAGAGGGATCAGCCCCAGCATTTT. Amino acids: CASSLERDQPQHF.

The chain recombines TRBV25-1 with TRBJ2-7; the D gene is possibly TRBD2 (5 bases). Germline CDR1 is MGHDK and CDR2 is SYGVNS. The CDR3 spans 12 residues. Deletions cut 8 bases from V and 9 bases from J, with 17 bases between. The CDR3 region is CASGAAWSGQYF. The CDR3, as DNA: TGTGCCAGCGGAGCGGCCTGGTCGGGGCAGTACTTC.

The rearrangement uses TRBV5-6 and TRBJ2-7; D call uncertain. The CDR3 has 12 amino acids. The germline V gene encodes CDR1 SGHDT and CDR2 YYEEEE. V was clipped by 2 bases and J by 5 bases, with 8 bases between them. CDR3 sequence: CASSFWSHEQYF. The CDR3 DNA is TGTGCCAGCAGCTTTTGGTCGCACGAGCAGTACTTC.

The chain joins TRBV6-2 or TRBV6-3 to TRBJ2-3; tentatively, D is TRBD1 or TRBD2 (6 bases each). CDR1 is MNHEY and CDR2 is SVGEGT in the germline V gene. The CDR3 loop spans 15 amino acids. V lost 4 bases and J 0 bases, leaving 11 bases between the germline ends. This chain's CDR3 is CASSSRGQSTDTQYF. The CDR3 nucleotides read TGTGCCAGCAGTTCTCGGGGGCAAAGCACAGATACGCAGTATTTT.

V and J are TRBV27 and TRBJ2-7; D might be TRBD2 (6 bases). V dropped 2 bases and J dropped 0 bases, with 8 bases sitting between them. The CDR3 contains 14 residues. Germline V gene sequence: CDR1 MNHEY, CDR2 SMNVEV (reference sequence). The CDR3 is CASSLGGVSYEQYF. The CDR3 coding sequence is TGTGCCAGCAGTTTAGGAGGGGTCTCCTACGAGCAGTACTTC.

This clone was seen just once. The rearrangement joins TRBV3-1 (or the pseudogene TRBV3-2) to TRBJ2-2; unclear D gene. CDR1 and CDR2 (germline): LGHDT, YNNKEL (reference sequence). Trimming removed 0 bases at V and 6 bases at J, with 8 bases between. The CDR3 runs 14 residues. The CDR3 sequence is CASSQDLAAGELFF. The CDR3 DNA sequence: TGTGCCAGCAGCCAAGATCTGGCGGCCGGGGAGCTGTTTTTT.

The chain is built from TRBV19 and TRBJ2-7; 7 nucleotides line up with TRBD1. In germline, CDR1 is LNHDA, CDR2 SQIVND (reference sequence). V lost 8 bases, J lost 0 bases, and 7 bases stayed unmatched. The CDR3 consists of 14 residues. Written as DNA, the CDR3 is TGTGCCAGTCGACCGGGACAGAGCTCCTACGAGCAGTACTTC. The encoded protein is CASRPGQSSYEQYF.

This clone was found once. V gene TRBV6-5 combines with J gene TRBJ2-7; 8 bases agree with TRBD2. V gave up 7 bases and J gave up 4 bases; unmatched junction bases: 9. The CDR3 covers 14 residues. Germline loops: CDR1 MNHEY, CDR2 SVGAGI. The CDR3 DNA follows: TGTGCCAGCACCCACGGGGGGGCCGAATACGAGCAGTACTTC. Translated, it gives CASTHGGAEYEQYF.

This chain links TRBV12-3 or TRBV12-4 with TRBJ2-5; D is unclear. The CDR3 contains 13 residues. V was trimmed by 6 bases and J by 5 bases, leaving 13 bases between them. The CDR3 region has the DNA TGTGCCAGCAGCCTTGTGAGTGTGGAGACCCAGTACTTC. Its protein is CASSLVSVETQYF.

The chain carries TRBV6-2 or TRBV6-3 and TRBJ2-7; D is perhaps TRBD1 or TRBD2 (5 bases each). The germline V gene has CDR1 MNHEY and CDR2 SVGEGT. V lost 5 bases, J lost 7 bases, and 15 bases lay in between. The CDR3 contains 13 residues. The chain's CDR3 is CASSIRGSGEQYF. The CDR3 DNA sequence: TGTGCCAGCAGTATTAGGGGCTCGGGGGAGCAGTACTTC.

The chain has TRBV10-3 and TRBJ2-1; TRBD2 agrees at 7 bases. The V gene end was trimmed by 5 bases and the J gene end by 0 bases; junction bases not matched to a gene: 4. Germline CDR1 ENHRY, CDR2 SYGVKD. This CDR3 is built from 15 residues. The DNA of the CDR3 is TGTGCCATCAGTAGGGGCGGGAGCTCCTACAATGAGCAGTTCTTC. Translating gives CAISRGGSSYNEQFF.

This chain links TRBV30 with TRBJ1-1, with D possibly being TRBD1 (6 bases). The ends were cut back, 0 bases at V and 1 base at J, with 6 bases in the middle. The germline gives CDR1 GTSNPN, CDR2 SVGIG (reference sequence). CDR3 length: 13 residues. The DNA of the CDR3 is TGTGCCTGGAGTGTACAGGGGAACACTGAAGCTTTCTTT. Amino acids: CAWSVQGNTEAFF. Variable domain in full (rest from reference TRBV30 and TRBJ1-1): SQTIHQWPATLVQPVGSPLSLECTVEGTSNPNLYWYRQAAGRGLQLLFYSVGIGQISSEVPQNLSASRPQDRQFILSSKKLLLSDSGFYLCAWSVQGNTEAFFGQGTRLTVV.

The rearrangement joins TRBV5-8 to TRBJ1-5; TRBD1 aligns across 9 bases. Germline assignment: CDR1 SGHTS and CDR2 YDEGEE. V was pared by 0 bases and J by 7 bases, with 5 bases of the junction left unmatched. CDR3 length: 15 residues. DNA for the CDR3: TGTGCCAGCAGCTTGGCCGGGACAGGGTTCCAGCCCCAGCATTTT. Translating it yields CASSLAGTGFQPQHF.

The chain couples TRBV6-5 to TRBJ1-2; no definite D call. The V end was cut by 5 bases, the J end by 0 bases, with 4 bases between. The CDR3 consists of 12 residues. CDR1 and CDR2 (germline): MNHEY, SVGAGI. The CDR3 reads CASSRANYGYTF. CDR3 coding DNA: TGTGCCAGCAGTAGGGCTAACTATGGCTACACCTTC.

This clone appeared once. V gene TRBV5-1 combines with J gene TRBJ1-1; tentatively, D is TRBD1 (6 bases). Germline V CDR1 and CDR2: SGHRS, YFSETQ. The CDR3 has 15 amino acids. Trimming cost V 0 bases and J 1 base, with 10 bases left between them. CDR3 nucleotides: TGCGCCAGCAGCTTGGCGCAGGGACAGAACACTGAAGCTTTCTTT. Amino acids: CASSLAQGQNTEAFF.

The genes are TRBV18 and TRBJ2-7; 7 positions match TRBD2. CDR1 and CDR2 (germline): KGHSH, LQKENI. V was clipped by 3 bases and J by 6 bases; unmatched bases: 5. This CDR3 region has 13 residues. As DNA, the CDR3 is TGTGCCAGCTCACCGAGCGGGGTGGGCGAGCAGTACTTC. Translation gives CASSPSGVGEQYF.